Described below is a single T cell receptor (beta chain) sequence and its context. Looked up from germline, CDR1 is SNHLY and CDR2 is FYNNEI. The V and J ends lost 6 bases and 8 bases respectively, with 8 bases between them. The CDR3 runs 11 residues. These data come from a study of T cell clonotyping in hematopoietic cell transplantation. Clones were read by immunoSEQ multiplex PCR, and TCRdb kept only the in-frame ones, dropping some. Of thousands of clones in the sample, roughly 85% were seen once. This chain links TRBV2 with TRBJ2-1; no clear D. Specimen: PBMCs, collected 180 days after allogeneic stem cell transplant. This sequence originates from a female patient younger than 45 who had an allogeneic stem cell transplant, so the T cells may come from the graft donor. Some clones in this sample may be carry-over from other donors' samples. The CDR3 DNA follows: TGTGCCAGCAGCTCCGGGCATGAGCAGTTCTTC. Protein: CASSSGHEQFF. Variable domain in full (rest from reference TRBV2 and TRBJ2-1): EPEVTQTPSHQVTQMGQEVILRCVPISNHLYFYWYRQILGQKVEFLVSFYNNEISEKSEIFDDQFSVERPDGSNFTLKIRSTKLEDSAMYFCASSSGHEQFFGPGTRLTVL.